The source of this T cell receptor (beta chain) is a study of T cells after yellow fever vaccination. TCRdb recomputed calls from the 5' RACE reads with MiXCR, one row per CDR3 protein. The sample lists more than 350,000 distinct CDR3 sequences; 11% were seen once. The sequence came from a man between 18 and 29 years old who received the YFV17D yellow fever vaccine. This material consisted of PBMCs, taken on the day of the first yellow fever vaccination.

The CDR3 region has the DNA TGTGCCAGCAGCAAACAGGGTAATCAGCCCCAGCATTTT. Its translation is CASSKQGNQPQHF. The chain uses TRBV7-2 and TRBJ1-5; D is perhaps TRBD1 (6 bases). Germline assignment: CDR1 SGHTA and CDR2 FQGNSA. V dropped 5 bases and J dropped 4 bases, with 9 bases sitting between them. The CDR3 runs 13 residues.